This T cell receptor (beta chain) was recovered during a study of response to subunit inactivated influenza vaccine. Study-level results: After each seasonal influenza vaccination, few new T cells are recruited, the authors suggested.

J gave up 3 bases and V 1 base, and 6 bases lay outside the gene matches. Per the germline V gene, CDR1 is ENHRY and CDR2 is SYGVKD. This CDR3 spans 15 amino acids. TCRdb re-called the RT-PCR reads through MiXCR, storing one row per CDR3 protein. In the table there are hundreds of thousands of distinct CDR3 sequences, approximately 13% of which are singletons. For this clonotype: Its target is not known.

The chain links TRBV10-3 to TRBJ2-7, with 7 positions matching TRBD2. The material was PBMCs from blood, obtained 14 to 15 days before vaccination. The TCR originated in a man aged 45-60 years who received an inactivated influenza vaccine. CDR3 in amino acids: CAISELAGVNYEQYF. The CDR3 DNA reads TGTGCCATCAGTGAGTTGGCGGGAGTTAACTACGAGCAGTACTTC.